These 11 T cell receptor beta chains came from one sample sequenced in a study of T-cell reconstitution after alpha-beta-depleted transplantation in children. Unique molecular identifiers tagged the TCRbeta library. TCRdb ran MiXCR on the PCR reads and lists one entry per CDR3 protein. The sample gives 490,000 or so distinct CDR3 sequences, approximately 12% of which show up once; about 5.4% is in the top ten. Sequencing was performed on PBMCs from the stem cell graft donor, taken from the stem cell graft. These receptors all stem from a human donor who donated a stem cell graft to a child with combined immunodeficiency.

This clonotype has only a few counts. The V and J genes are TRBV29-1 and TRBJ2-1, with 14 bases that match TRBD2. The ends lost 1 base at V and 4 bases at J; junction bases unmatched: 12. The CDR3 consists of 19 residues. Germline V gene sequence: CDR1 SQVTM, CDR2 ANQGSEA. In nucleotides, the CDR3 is TGCAGCGTTGAAGGAGATGCTGGGACTAGCGGGGGTATATACAATGAGCAGTTCTTC. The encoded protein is CSVEGDAGTSGGIYNEQFF.

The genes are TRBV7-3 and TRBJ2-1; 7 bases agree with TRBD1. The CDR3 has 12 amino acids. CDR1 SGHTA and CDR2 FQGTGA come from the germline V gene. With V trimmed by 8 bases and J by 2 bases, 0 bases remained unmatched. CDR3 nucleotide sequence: TGTGCCAGCGGGACAGCCTACAATGAGCAGTTCTTC. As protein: CASGTAYNEQFF.

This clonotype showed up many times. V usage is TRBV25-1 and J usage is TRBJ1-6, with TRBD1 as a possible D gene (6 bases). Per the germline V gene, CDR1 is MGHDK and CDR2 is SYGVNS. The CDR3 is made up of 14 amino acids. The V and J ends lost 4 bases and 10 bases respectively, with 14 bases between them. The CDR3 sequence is CASSAEGGFSPLHF. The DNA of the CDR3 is TGTGCCAGCAGTGCCGAGGGGGGATTCTCACCCCTCCACTTT.

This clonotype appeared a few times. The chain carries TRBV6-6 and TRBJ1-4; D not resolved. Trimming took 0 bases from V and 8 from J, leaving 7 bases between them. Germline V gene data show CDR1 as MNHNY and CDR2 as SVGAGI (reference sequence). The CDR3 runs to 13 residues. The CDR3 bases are TGTGCCAGCAGTTACTCGAAACGGGAAAAACTGTTTTTT. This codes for CASSYSKREKLFF.

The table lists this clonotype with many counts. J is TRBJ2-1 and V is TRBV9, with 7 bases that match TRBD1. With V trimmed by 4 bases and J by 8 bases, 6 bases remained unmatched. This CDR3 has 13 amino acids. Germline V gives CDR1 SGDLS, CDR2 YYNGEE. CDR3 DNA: TGTGCCAGCAGCAGATACAGGGGCGATGAGCAGTTCTTC. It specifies CASSRYRGDEQFF.

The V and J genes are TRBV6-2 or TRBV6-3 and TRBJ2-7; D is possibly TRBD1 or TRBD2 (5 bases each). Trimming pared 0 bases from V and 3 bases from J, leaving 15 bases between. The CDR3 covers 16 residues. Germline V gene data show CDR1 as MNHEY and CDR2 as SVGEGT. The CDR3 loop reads CASSYSGGEMDYEQYF. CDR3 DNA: TGTGCCAGCAGTTACTCTGGGGGAGAAATGGACTACGAGCAGTACTTC.

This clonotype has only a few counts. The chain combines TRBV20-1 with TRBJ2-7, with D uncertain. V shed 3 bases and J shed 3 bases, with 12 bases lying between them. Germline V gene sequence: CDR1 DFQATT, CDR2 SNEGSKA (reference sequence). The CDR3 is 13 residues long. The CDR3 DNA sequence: TGCAGTGCTAGGGGTGTTCTAGACTACGAGCAGTACTTC. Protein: CSARGVLDYEQYF.

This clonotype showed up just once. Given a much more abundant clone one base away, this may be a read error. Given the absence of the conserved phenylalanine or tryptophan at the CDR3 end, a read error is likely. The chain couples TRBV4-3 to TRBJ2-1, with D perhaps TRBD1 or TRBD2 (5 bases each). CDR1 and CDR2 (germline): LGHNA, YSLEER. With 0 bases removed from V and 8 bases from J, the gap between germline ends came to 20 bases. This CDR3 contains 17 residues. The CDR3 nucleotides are TGCGCCAGCAGCCAAGATCGGGGCTACTTCCCAGAGGATGAGCAGTTCTAC. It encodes CASSQDRGYFPEDEQFY.

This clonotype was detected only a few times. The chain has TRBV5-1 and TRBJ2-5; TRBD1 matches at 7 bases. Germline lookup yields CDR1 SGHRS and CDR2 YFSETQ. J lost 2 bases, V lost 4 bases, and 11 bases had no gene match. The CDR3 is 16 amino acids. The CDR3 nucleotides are TGCGCCAGCAGCATTGGGGGCCTGACAGGGCAAGAGACCCAGTACTTC. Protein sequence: CASSIGGLTGQETQYF.

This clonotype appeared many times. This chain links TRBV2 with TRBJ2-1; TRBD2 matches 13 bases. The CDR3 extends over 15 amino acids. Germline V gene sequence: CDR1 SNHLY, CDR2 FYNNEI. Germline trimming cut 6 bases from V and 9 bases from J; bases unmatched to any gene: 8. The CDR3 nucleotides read TGTGCCAGCAGGGTAACTAGCGGGGGGGCCGGTGAGCAGTTCTTC. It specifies CASRVTSGGAGEQFF. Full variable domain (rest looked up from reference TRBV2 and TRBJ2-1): EPEVTQTPSHQVTQMGQEVILRCVPISNHLYFYWYRQILGQKVEFLVSFYNNEISEKSEIFDDQFSVERPDGSNFTLKIRSTKLEDSAMYFCASRVTSGGAGEQFFGPGTRLTVL.

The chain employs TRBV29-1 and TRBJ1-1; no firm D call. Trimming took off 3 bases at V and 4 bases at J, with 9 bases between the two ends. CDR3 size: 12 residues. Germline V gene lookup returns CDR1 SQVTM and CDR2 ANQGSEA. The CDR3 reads CSVERVGTEAFF. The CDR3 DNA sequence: TGCAGCGTTGAGAGGGTGGGCACTGAAGCTTTCTTT.